Given below is one T cell receptor (beta chain) in context. Its antigen is not known. The PCR had 60 Vbeta and 13 Jbeta primers. Profiled with immunoSEQ multiplex PCR; TCRdb holds only in-frame clones, not every one. Counted here are more than 110,000 clones, 79% occurring once; the ten biggest clones make up approximately 0.9%. This sample was included in a study of cytomegalovirus exposure and HLA in healthy donors. Study overall: From HLA-typed donors, an early data release held around 80 million unique TCRs. Study-level points and caveats: A likely sequencing artifact accounted for one observed cluster of highly shared sequence variants.

CDR3 length: 13 residues. Germline lookup yields CDR1 LNHNV and CDR2 YYDKDF (reference sequence). This chain joins TRBV15 and TRBJ2-5; D perhaps matches TRBD2 (6 bases). The tail of the sequence fits TRBJ2-7 better, so the J call may be wrong. The clonotype was recovered from a man aged 18 to 29 in good health and CMV-seronegative. The source material was PBMCs. In DNA form, the CDR3 reads TGTGCCACCAGCGCGAACCAGGAGGGCGAGCAGTACTTC. Its translation: CATSANQEGEQYF.